Listed here are 18 T cell receptor beta chains from one sample, sequenced in a study of shared clonotypes between healthy human individuals. The assay was immunoSEQ multiplex PCR, and TCRdb's table has in-frame clones only and misses some. The data hold about 1.1 million clones, with about 72% observed a single time. The sequenced sample consisted of memory CD4+ T cells from PBMCs. The subset was: CD45RA-negative fraction. The receptor source for this set is a man aged 18 to 30 in good health. Some clones in this sample may be carry-over from other donors' samples.

This clone has ten or more counts. The missing conserved phenylalanine or tryptophan at the end of this CDR3 makes a read error likely. Other DNA variants within this sample encode the same CDR3. V usage is TRBV30 and J usage is TRBJ1-2; unclear D gene. The germline V gene has CDR1 GTSNPN and CDR2 SVGIG (reference sequence). Trimming removed 4 bases from V and 3 bases from J, with 12 bases in between. CDR3 size: 13 residues. Here the CDR3 reads CAWTKGGDYGYTS. For the CDR3, the DNA is TGTGCCTGGACCAAGGGTGGCGACTATGGCTACACCTCC.

This clone showed up just a few times. The rearrangement uses TRBV5-6 and TRBJ2-5; D not resolved. The DNA matches TRBJ2-7 better at its end, which makes the J call doubtful. This CDR3 is built from 11 residues. Germline lookup yields CDR1 SGHDT and CDR2 YYEEEE. The CDR3 sequence: CASSSLYEQYF. In nucleotides, the CDR3 is TGTGCCAGCAGCTCCTTATACGAGCAGTACTTC.

This chain links TRBV7-8 with TRBJ2-7; 9 nucleotides match TRBD1. There are 14 residues in the CDR3. Germline lookup yields CDR1 SGHVS and CDR2 FQNEAQ. The V and J ends lost 2 bases and 6 bases, in that order; junction bases with no gene match: 5. CDR3 coding DNA: TGTGCCAGCAGCTTAAACAGGGGGCTGAGCGAGCAGTACTTC. Its protein is CASSLNRGLSEQYF. Based on the CDR3 plus reference TRBV7-8 and TRBJ2-7, the full variable domain is GAGVSQSPRYKVAKRGQDVALRCDPISGHVSLFWYQQALGQGPEFLTYFQNEAQLDKSGLPSDRFFAERPEGSVSTLKIQRTQQEDSAVYLCASSLNRGLSEQYFGPGTRLTVT.

The chain joins TRBV5-1 to TRBJ1-4; maybe TRBD1 (5 bases). The CDR3 sequence is 15 residues long. V lost 0 bases and J 6 bases, leaving 12 bases between the germline ends. CDR1 SGHRS and CDR2 YFSETQ come from the germline V gene. The chain's CDR3 is CASSLASGRDEKLFF. The CDR3 DNA is TGCGCCAGCAGCTTGGCCTCAGGGCGGGATGAAAAACTGTTTTTT.

V and J are TRBV10-3 and TRBJ2-7; D gene unclear. Per the germline V gene, CDR1 is ENHRY and CDR2 is SYGVKD. This CDR3 contains 14 residues. With 1 base removed from V and 5 bases from J, the gap between germline ends came to 12 bases. The CDR3 sequence: CAISEYPPDDEQYF. The CDR3 nucleotides are TGTGCCATCAGTGAGTACCCCCCGGACGACGAGCAGTACTTC.

In DNA form, the CDR3 reads TGCGCCAGCAGCCAAGATTGGGGCGGGAGGGTTACAGATACGCAGTATTTT. Protein: CASSQDWGGRVTDTQYF. V gene TRBV4-1 combines with J gene TRBJ2-3, with TRBD2 matching over 9 bases. V was clipped by 0 bases and J by 3 bases; unmatched bases: 7. Germline CDR1 MGHRA, CDR2 YSYEKL. This CDR3 spans 17 amino acids.

The chain employs TRBV14 and TRBJ2-2; 12 nucleotides match TRBD2. The CDR3 is 16 residues long. Unmatched junction bases numbered 5, after V lost 5 bases and J lost 4 bases. The germline V gene has CDR1 SGHDN and CDR2 FVKESK. CDR3 protein: CASSGLAGRSTGELFF. As DNA, the CDR3 is TGTGCCAGCAGCGGACTAGCGGGACGGTCCACCGGGGAGCTGTTTTTT.

J is TRBJ1-4 and V is TRBV11-2; no reliable D call. CDR1 SGHAT and CDR2 FQNNGV come from the germline V gene. The germline V and J ends were trimmed by 7 bases and 5 bases, with 17 bases remaining between them. The CDR3 has 15 amino acids. CDR3 DNA: TGTGCCAGCACCAAGACCCCCGTAGCCAATGAAAAACTGTTTTTT. Encoded protein: CASTKTPVANEKLFF.

Of note for this clone: At the DNA level, this CDR3 is encoded by other sequences in the same sample as well. The rearrangement links TRBV5-1 to TRBJ2-3; D not resolved. Germline lookup yields CDR1 SGHRS and CDR2 YFSETQ. The CDR3 is 11 amino acids. The V and J ends lost 5 bases and 2 bases respectively, with 3 bases between them. The CDR3 bases are TGCGCCAGCAGTCTCACAGATACGCAGTATTTT. Amino acids: CASSLTDTQYF.

The chain links TRBV6-5 to TRBJ1-4; D gene unclear. Trimming stripped 6 bases from V and 8 bases from J, with 13 bases between. This CDR3 region has 13 residues. Germline-derived CDR1 and CDR2 are MNHEY and SVGAGI. In nucleotides, the CDR3 is TGTGCCAGCAGGAGGTCAGCCGGGGAAAAACTGTTTTTT. This encodes CASRRSAGEKLFF.

This clone came up a few times. The rearrangement uses TRBV18 and TRBJ2-1, with a possible D match to TRBD1 (6 bases). Germline V gene lookup returns CDR1 KGHSH and CDR2 LQKENI. Trimming took off 0 bases at V and 6 bases at J, with 15 bases between the two ends. This CDR3 is 16 amino acids long. In DNA form, the CDR3 reads TGTGCCAGCTCACCACCGAACGCAGGGGCGGTCAATGAGCAGTTCTTC. Residues: CASSPPNAGAVNEQFF.

The genes are TRBV4-1 and TRBJ2-6; D not resolved. The CDR3 totals 16 residues. Trimming pared 2 bases from V and 0 bases from J, leaving 8 bases between. Per the germline V gene, CDR1 is MGHRA and CDR2 is YSYEKL. CDR3 sequence: CASSQLGYSGANVLTF. CDR3 in DNA: TGCGCCAGCAGCCAACTAGGGTACTCTGGGGCCAACGTCCTGACTTTC.

As DNA, the CDR3 is TGTGCCAGCAGCTTAGCTACCTCCTGGGGAGGGGGCTCCTACAATGAGCAGTTCTTC. Amino acids: CASSLATSWGGGSYNEQFF. The chain couples TRBV7-9 to TRBJ2-1; maybe TRBD2 (7 bases). Per the germline V gene, CDR1 is SEHNR and CDR2 is FQNEAQ (reference sequence). The CDR3 has 19 amino acids. Deletions cut 0 bases from V and 0 bases from J, with 18 bases between.

V gene TRBV14 combines with J gene TRBJ2-1; D is perhaps TRBD2 (5 bases). CDR1 is SGHDN and CDR2 is FVKESK in the germline V gene. The CDR3 contains 13 residues. V was pared by 1 base and J by 7 bases, with 8 bases between. This CDR3 reads CASSQAGWNEQFF. As DNA, the CDR3 is TGTGCCAGCAGCCAAGCGGGATGGAATGAGCAGTTCTTC. The full variable domain, with the rest looked up from reference TRBV14 and TRBJ2-1, is EAGVTQFPSHSVIEKGQTVTLRCDPISGHDNLYWYRRVMGKEIKFLLHFVKESKQDESGMPNNRFLAERTGGTYSTLKVQPAELEDSGVYFCASSQAGWNEQFFGPGTRLTVL.

On this clone itself: In the same sample, other DNA sequences code for this CDR3. V gene TRBV7-2 combines with J gene TRBJ2-7; 11 nucleotides match TRBD2. The V gene end was trimmed by 5 bases and the J gene end by 4 bases; junction bases not matched to a gene: 7. The CDR3 has 15 amino acids. CDR1 is SGHTA and CDR2 is FQGNSA in the germline V gene. CDR3 nucleotide sequence: TGTGCCAGCAGCACCACTAGCGGGAGAAGTTACGAGCAGTACTTC. Amino acids: CASSTTSGRSYEQYF.

This clone appeared a single time. Other nucleotide sequences in the sample specify the same CDR3. This chain joins TRBV7-6 and TRBJ1-1; no clear D. Trimming removed 3 bases at V and 1 base at J, with 6 bases between. Germline V gene data show CDR1 as SGHVS and CDR2 as FNYEAQ. CDR3 length: 13 residues. In nucleotides, the CDR3 is TGTGCCAGCAGCTTCTCACCGAACACTGAAGCTTTCTTT. It specifies CASSFSPNTEAFF.

About this clone: A single base separates this from a much larger clone, so it may be a read error. The chain links TRBV5-1 to TRBJ2-3, with D possibly TRBD2 on 5 matching bases. CDR1 is SGHRS and CDR2 is YFSETQ in the germline V gene. This CDR3 spans 14 amino acids. The CDR3 DNA sequence: TGCGCCAGCAGCGCAGCTAGTGTCGGGGATACGCGGTATTTT. Protein product: CASSAASVGDTRYF. Using reference TRBV5-1 and TRBJ2-3 for the parts outside the CDR3, the full variable domain is KAGVTQTPRYLIKTRGQQVTLSCSPISGHRSVSWYQQTPGQGLQFLFEYFSETQRNKGNFPGRFSGRQFSNSRSEMNVSTLELGDSALYLCASSAASVGDTRYFGPGTRLTVL.

Concerning this clone itself: Other nucleotide sequences in the sample specify the same CDR3. The rearrangement links TRBV5-1 to TRBJ2-5, with 8 bases identical to TRBD2. The V and J ends lost 5 bases and 3 bases, in that order; junction bases with no gene match: 0. The length of the CDR3 is 12 residues. Germline V gene data show CDR1 as SGHRS and CDR2 as YFSETQ. CDR3 sequence (DNA): TGCGCCAGCAGGCGGGGGGAAGAGACCCAGTACTTC. Amino acid sequence: CASRRGEETQYF. Looking up the rest from reference TRBV5-1 and TRBJ2-5 gives the full variable domain: KAGVTQTPRYLIKTRGQQVTLSCSPISGHRSVSWYQQTPGQGLQFLFEYFSETQRNKGNFPGRFSGRQFSNSRSEMNVSTLELGDSALYLCASRRGEETQYFGPGTRLLVL.